The 15 T cell receptor beta chains below were found in one sample sequenced in a study of cytomegalovirus exposure and HLA in healthy donors (dated by TCRdb to the late 2010s). Receptor libraries were prepared by the immunoSEQ multiplex PCR assay. TCRdb limited this immuneACCESS table to in-frame rearrangements with V and J called. A share of clones is missing; checked studies link under half to unresolved V genes, and the rest is unexplained. The sample table records around 60,000 clones; roughly 90% of these occur just once. Roughly 1% of the sample lies in the top ten. Sequencing was done on a sample of PBMCs. The receptor source for this set is a man aged 18 to 30 in good health and CMV-seronegative.

This chain joins TRBV11-3 and TRBJ2-1; TRBD1 agrees at 8 bases. V lost 2 bases and J lost 7; bases outside the gene matches: 7. Germline assignment: CDR1 SGHNT and CDR2 YENEEA. The CDR3 totals 15 residues. CDR3 region: CASSLSGTGANEQFF. CDR3 DNA: TGTGCCAGCAGCTTATCCGGGACAGGCGCTAATGAGCAGTTCTTC.

The J gene is TRBJ2-6, the V gene TRBV7-6; 8 bases are shared with TRBD1. This CDR3 region has 18 residues. Per germline, CDR1 SGHVS and CDR2 FNYEAQ. The junction had 14 bases not matched to a gene; V was cut back by 6 bases and J by 4 bases. CDR3 in amino acids: CASRNRAAGGPGANVLTF. The CDR3 coding sequence is TGTGCCAGCAGAAACCGGGCGGCAGGGGGCCCCGGGGCCAACGTCCTGACTTTC.

This clone was detected only once. V usage is TRBV19 and J usage is TRBJ1-5; a possible D gene is TRBD1 (5 bases). There are 14 residues in the CDR3. The germline V gene encodes CDR1 LNHDA and CDR2 SQIVND (reference sequence). The ends were cut back, 5 bases at V and 2 bases at J, with 10 bases in the middle. CDR3 in DNA: TGTGCCAGTAGTTTTGGGGCCGGCAATCAGCCCCAGCATTTT. It translates to CASSFGAGNQPQHF.

The chain uses TRBV7-9 and TRBJ1-2, with D tentatively TRBD1 (5 bases). The CDR3 is made up of 13 amino acids. Germline V lookup: CDR1 SEHNR, CDR2 FQNEAQ (reference sequence). The V end was cut by 3 bases, the J end by 5 bases, with 10 bases between. CDR3 in DNA: TGTGCCAGCAGCTTCGACAGCCCATATGGCTACACCTTC. Protein sequence: CASSFDSPYGYTF.

The chain is built from TRBV28 and TRBJ2-3, with 7 bases fitting TRBD2. The CDR3 spans 14 residues. Germline V gene data show CDR1 as MDHEN and CDR2 as SYDVKM. Trimming took 5 bases from V and 5 from J; bases not matched to a gene: 7. CDR3 coding DNA: TGTGCCAGCAGTCCGCGACTAGCTGGAGATACGCAGTATTTT. This gives the protein CASSPRLAGDTQYF.

The J gene is TRBJ2-3, the V gene TRBV7-2; 7 bases match TRBD2. In germline, CDR1 is SGHTA, CDR2 FQGNSA. There are 13 residues in the CDR3. V shed 4 bases and J 7 bases; nucleotides not matched to a gene: 5. The DNA for the CDR3 is TGTGCCAGCAGCTCATGGGGGGGGAATACGCAGTATTTT. This codes for CASSSWGGNTQYF.

V is TRBV10-2 and J is TRBJ1-2, with D tentatively TRBD1 (5 bases). Trimming left V 3 bases short and J 5 bases short, with 13 bases between. CDR3 length equals 14 residues. From germline, CDR1 is WSHSY and CDR2 SAAADI. CDR3 nucleotides: TGCGCCAGCAGTGAAGGAGGGGTGCGGTATGGCTACACCTTC. Amino acids: CASSEGGVRYGYTF.

This clone occurred once. V is TRBV28 and J is TRBJ2-1, with 9 bases fitting TRBD1. The CDR3 is 16 residues long. Germline CDR1 is MDHEN and CDR2 is SYDVKM. V shed 4 bases and J 4 bases; nucleotides not matched to a gene: 8. The CDR3 loop is CASSSTGGARYNEQFF. CDR3 in DNA: TGTGCCAGCAGTTCCACAGGGGGCGCAAGGTACAATGAGCAGTTCTTC.

The genes are TRBV2 and TRBJ2-7; 7 bases are shared with TRBD2. This CDR3 region has 14 residues. The germline gives CDR1 SNHLY, CDR2 FYNNEI. V shed 6 bases, J shed 2 bases, and the junction held 7 bases outside the gene matches. The CDR3 DNA is TGTGCCAGCAGCCCCCTAGCGGATACCTACGAGCAGTACTTC. Its translation is CASSPLADTYEQYF.

This sequence joins TRBV4-1 and TRBJ1-5; unclear D gene. From germline, CDR1 is MGHRA and CDR2 YSYEKL. This CDR3 is 17 amino acids long. V was pared by 5 bases and J by 6 bases, with 23 bases between. The CDR3: CASSNTPEMGAIQPQHF. CDR3 nucleotide sequence: TGCGCCAGCAGCAATACTCCTGAGATGGGCGCCATTCAGCCCCAGCATTTT.

V usage is TRBV7-2 and J usage is TRBJ1-4; D gene ambiguous. V was pared by 0 bases and J by 11 bases, with 10 bases between. The length of the CDR3 is 13 residues. Germline-derived CDR1 and CDR2 are SGHTA and FQGNSA. CDR3 nucleotides: TGTGCCAGCAGCTTAGCGGGCGATCTGAAACTGTTTTTT. Amino acid sequence: CASSLAGDLKLFF.

The chain recombines TRBV23-1 with TRBJ2-2; a possible D gene is TRBD1 (5 bases). TRBV23-1 is filed as an ORF, its function uncertain. CDR3 length: 14 amino acids. V was pared by 7 bases and J by 3 bases, with 12 bases between. The CDR3 loop is CASTRAYHTGELFF. In DNA, the CDR3 is TGCGCCAGCACCAGGGCCTATCACACCGGGGAGCTGTTTTTT.

J is TRBJ2-1 and V is TRBV29-1; TRBD2 is a possible D gene (6 bases). The V gene's germline CDR1 is SQVTM and CDR2 ANQGSEA. CDR3 size: 13 residues. Trimming stripped 3 bases from V and 10 bases from J, with 16 bases between. The CDR3 region has the DNA TGCAGCGTTGAGGGGACTCTTGGATCGGAGCAGTTCTTC. Protein product: CSVEGTLGSEQFF.

The chain has TRBV7-3 and TRBJ2-1; the D gene is possibly TRBD2 (6 bases). The germline V and J ends were trimmed by 7 bases and 3 bases, with 13 bases remaining between them. This CDR3 comprises 14 residues. Germline lookup yields CDR1 SGHTA and CDR2 FQGTGA. The CDR3 DNA reads as TGTGCCAGCAAAGTAGCGGAGAGCTACAATGAGCAGTTCTTC. It specifies CASKVAESYNEQFF.

This chain uses TRBV28 with TRBJ2-5; 8 bases line up with TRBD1. Looked up from germline, CDR1 is MDHEN and CDR2 is SYDVKM. This CDR3 is 15 amino acids long. Trimming removed 2 bases from V and 2 bases from J; junction bases left unmatched: 4. The CDR3 region has the DNA TGTGCCAGCAGTTTAAAACAGGGGGTTCAAGAGACCCAGTACTTC. This translates into CASSLKQGVQETQYF.